The entry that follows covers one T cell receptor beta chain sequence. As handled by the study authors: Estimation of nucleated cell counts relied on the amplification of reference gene primers. Here immunoSEQ multiplex PCR was the method, and the copy in TCRdb shows in-frame clones only, minus some. V and J calls and clone size are those listed in that table; D and trimming were worked out from the DNA. In the table there are about 230,000 clones, 85% to 90% of which are singletons. The CDR3 is made up of 11 amino acids. Germline V gene sequence: CDR1 KGHSH, CDR2 LQKENI. J was trimmed by 11 bases and V by 6 bases; bases with no gene match: 5. These data are taken from a study of blood T cell repertoires in COVID-19. As for the study in general: Material from acute and convalescent COVID-19 was sourced from the United States, Italy and Spain.

Followed longitudinally, the Seattle patients had been enrolled during active infection. The receptor was derived from a man aged 50 to 59 with COVID-19, enrolled during active disease. The chain couples TRBV18 to TRBJ2-3; 7 bases agree with TRBD2. Sequences were obtained from peripheral blood. CDR3 sequence: CASSPSGGQYF. CDR3 DNA sequence: TGTGCCAGCTCCCCTTCGGGGGGGCAGTATTTT.